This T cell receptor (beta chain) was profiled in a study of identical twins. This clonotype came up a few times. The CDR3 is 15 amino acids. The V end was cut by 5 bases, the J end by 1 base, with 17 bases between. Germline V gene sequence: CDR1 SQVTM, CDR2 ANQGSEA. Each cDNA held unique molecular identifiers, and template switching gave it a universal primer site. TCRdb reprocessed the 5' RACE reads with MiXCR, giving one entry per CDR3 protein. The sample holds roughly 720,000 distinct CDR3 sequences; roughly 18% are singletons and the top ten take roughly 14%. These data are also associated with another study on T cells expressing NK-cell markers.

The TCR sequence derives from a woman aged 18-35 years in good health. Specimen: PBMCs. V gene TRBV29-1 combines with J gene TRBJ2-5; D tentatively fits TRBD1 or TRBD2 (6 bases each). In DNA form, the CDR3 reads TGCAGCGTTCCACCACAATGGGGGGCCCAAGAGACCCAGTACTTC. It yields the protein CSVPPQWGAQETQYF.